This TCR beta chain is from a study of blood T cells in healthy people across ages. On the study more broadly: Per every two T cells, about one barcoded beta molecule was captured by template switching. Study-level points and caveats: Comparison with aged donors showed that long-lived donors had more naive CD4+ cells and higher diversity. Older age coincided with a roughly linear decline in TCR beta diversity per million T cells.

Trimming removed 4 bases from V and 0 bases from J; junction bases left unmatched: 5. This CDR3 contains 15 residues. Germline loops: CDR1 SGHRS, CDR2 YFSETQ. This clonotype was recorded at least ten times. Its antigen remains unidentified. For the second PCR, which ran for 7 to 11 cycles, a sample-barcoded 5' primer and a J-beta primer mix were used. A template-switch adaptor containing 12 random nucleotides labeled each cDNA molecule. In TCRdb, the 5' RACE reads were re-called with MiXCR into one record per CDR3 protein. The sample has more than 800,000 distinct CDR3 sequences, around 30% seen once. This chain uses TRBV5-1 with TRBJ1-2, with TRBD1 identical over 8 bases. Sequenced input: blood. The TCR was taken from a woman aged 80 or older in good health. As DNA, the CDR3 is TGCGCCAGCAGCATAGGACAGGGCGCTAACTATGGCTACACCTTC. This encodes CASSIGQGANYGYTF.